The 30 T cell receptor beta chains reported below all come from one sample, sequenced in a study of glioma-infiltrating T cells. TCR alpha and beta CDR3 regions were amplified from RNA using iRepertoire nested multiplex PCR. MiXCR was run by TCRdb on the multiplex PCR reads, yielding one entry per CDR3 protein. In the table there are about 130,000 distinct CDR3 sequences, roughly a quarter of which are singletons. The specimen sequenced was glioma tissue, nonneoplastic brain tissue, or PBMCs (not recorded which). These receptors originate from a human donor with low-grade glioma or glioblastoma, undergoing nonglioma brain surgery, or in good health (not recorded which).

This sequence joins TRBV15 and TRBJ2-3, with no clear D. The CDR3 length is 17 residues. Germline V gene lookup returns CDR1 LNHNV and CDR2 YYDKDF (reference sequence). V was pared by 0 bases and J by 0 bases, with 13 bases between. The CDR3 is CATSRDGISSSTDTQYF. The CDR3 DNA reads TGTGCCACCAGCAGAGATGGGATTAGCTCGAGCACAGATACGCAGTATTTT.

In the case of this clonotype: One end of the junction does not line up with germline, which may come from a read error. This chain links TRBV3-1 with TRBJ2-3; 8 nucleotides align to TRBD2. This CDR3 has 16 amino acids. Germline loops: CDR1 LGHDT, CDR2 YNNKEL (reference sequence). CDR3: CASSQVNLAGTDRQYF. CDR3 sequence (DNA): TGTGCCAGCAGCCAAGTGAACCTAGCGGGCACAGATAGGCAGTATTTT.

This clonotype was detected only a few times. CDR3 DNA: TGCAGCGTTGAGGGATCCGTTGAAGCTTTCTTT. It yields the protein CSVEGSVEAFF. The J gene is TRBJ1-1, the V gene TRBV29-1, with D hard to call. The germline V and J ends were trimmed by 3 bases and 7 bases, with 9 bases remaining between them. Germline V lookup: CDR1 SQVTM, CDR2 ANQGSEA. This CDR3 has 11 residues.

This clonotype was detected ten times or more. The chain joins TRBV15 to TRBJ2-3, with TRBD1 as a possible D gene (5 bases). The CDR3 sequence is 15 residues long. Germline V gene lookup returns CDR1 LNHNV and CDR2 YYDKDF (reference sequence). The germline V and J ends were trimmed by 7 bases and 0 bases, with 14 bases remaining between them. CDR3 coding DNA: TGTGCCACCAACCCAGGGCAGACTAGCACAGATACGCAGTATTTT. Its translation is CATNPGQTSTDTQYF. Filled out from reference TRBV15 and TRBJ2-3, the complete variable domain reads DAMVIQNPRYQVTQFGKPVTLSCSQTLNHNVMYWYQQKSSQAPKLLFHYYDKDFNNEADTPDNFQSRRPNTSFCFLDIRSPGLGDTAMYLCATNPGQTSTDTQYFGPGTRLTVL.

This clonotype occurred a few times. V gene TRBV15 combines with J gene TRBJ2-7; TRBD1 matches 7 bases. V gave up 5 bases and J gave up 0 bases; unmatched junction bases: 4. The CDR3 is 14 residues long. Germline CDR1 reads LNHNV; CDR2 reads YYDKDF (reference sequence). DNA for the CDR3: TGTGCCACCAGCCGGGACAGCAGCTCCTACGAGCAGTACGTC. This codes for CATSRDSSSYEQYV.

This clonotype was seen a handful of times. The CDR3 DNA is TGTGCCAGCAGCCCCAGACAGGGTTCCGGGACTAATGAAAAACTGTTTTTT. Translating it yields CASSPRQGSGTNEKLFF. The chain combines TRBV7-6 with TRBJ1-4; 7 bases match TRBD1. The CDR3 totals 17 residues. The ends lost 5 bases at V and 2 bases at J; junction bases unmatched: 11. From germline, CDR1 is SGHVS and CDR2 FNYEAQ.

With respect to this clonotype: This could be a read error, since a much larger clone is one nucleotide away. The V gene is TRBV6-2 or TRBV6-3, the J gene TRBJ2-7; no definite D call. Germline CDR1 is MNHEY and CDR2 is SVGEGT. The CDR3 length is 13 residues. Between the trimmed V and J ends, which lost 6 bases and 6 bases, there was a span of 15 bases. The DNA for the CDR3 is TGTGCCAGCAGATCAGAGATTAACAGCGAGCAGTACGTC. Its protein product is CASRSEINSEQYV.

J is TRBJ2-2 and V is TRBV10-3, with unresolved D. Trimming took 7 bases from V and 0 from J, leaving 0 bases between them. Germline V gives CDR1 ENHRY, CDR2 SYGVKD. CDR3 length: 11 amino acids. The CDR3 region has the DNA TGTGCCATCACGAACACCGGGGAGCTGTTTTTT. It translates to CAITNTGELFF.

This clonotype has a count of ten or more. CDR3 in amino acids: CASNTATGGFSQPQHF. The CDR3 nucleotides are TGCGCCAGCAACACCGCGACAGGGGGTTTCAGTCAGCCCCAGCATTTT. The chain employs TRBV4-1 and TRBJ1-5; 9 positions agree with TRBD1. The junction had 13 bases not matched to a gene; V was cut back by 7 bases and J by 6 bases. This CDR3 has 16 residues. From germline, CDR1 is MGHRA and CDR2 YSYEKL.

J is TRBJ1-3 and V is TRBV7-2; D is undetermined. Trimming took 0 bases from V and 0 from J, leaving 12 bases between them. Germline loops: CDR1 SGHTA, CDR2 FQGNSA. The CDR3 sequence is 17 residues long. The CDR3 DNA follows: TGTGCCAGCAGCTTAGCGCAAGACACAATCTCTGGAAACACCATATATTTT. Its protein is CASSLAQDTISGNTIYF.

This clonotype came up many times. J is TRBJ1-6 and V is TRBV20-1, with D maybe TRBD1 (5 bases). The CDR3 runs to 17 residues. V lost 3 bases and J lost 7, with 22 bases in between. Germline V gene sequence: CDR1 DFQATT, CDR2 SNEGSKA (reference sequence). The CDR3 reads CSASRQRRRNSNSPLHF. DNA of the CDR3: TGCAGTGCTAGCAGACAGCGTAGAAGAAATTCAAATTCACCCCTCCACTTT.

At least ten counts were recorded for this clonotype. CDR3 sequence (DNA): TGTGCCAGCAGCCCGAGGGATACGCAGTATTTT. Its translation is CASSPRDTQYF. This chain connects TRBV7-2 to TRBJ2-3, with unresolved D. Per the germline V gene, CDR1 is SGHTA and CDR2 is FQGNSA. The V end lost 5 bases, the J end lost 6 bases, and 6 bases lay between the germline ends. The CDR3 length is 11 residues. Drawing the rest from reference TRBV7-2 and TRBJ2-3, the complete variable domain is GAGVSQSPSNKVTEKGKDVELRCDPISGHTALYWYRQSLGQGLEFLIYFQGNSAPDKSGLPSDRFSAERTGGSVSTLTIQRTQQEDSAVYLCASSPRDTQYFGPGTRLTVL.

This clonotype turned up a few times. V usage is TRBV3-1 and J usage is TRBJ2-5, with no clear D. The germline V and J ends were trimmed by 3 bases and 1 base, with 6 bases remaining between them. CDR1 and CDR2 from the germline V gene are LGHDT and YNNKEL (reference sequence). The CDR3 has 13 amino acids. The CDR3 DNA follows: TGTGCCAGCAGCCAGGCGTTCCAAGAGACCCAGTACTTC. This sequence encodes CASSQAFQETQYF.

V gene TRBV7-9 combines with J gene TRBJ2-4; D is tentatively TRBD1 or TRBD2 (5 bases each). CDR3 length equals 13 residues. The V and J ends lost 3 bases and 7 bases respectively, with 10 bases between them. Per germline, CDR1 SEHNR and CDR2 FQNEAQ (reference sequence). The CDR3 nucleotides read TGTGCCAGCAGCTTCGGGACGGGGAACATTCAGTACTTC. Its protein is CASSFGTGNIQYF.

This clonotype was seen ten or more times. The rearrangement links TRBV20-1 to TRBJ2-7; possibly TRBD1 for D (5 bases). Between the trimmed V and J ends, which lost 0 bases and 5 bases, there was a span of 5 bases. This CDR3 spans 11 amino acids. Germline V gives CDR1 DFQATT, CDR2 SNEGSKA (reference sequence). The CDR3 nucleotides read TGCAGTGCTAGAGACAGGGACGAGCAGTACGTC. This codes for CSARDRDEQYV.

V and J are TRBV2 and TRBJ1-2; TRBD1 matches 8 bases. V dropped 4 bases and J dropped 5; count of bases not matched to a gene: 3. CDR3 length: 13 residues. The V gene's germline CDR1 is SNHLY and CDR2 FYNNEI. CDR3: CASSAGQGYGYTF. The CDR3 bases are TGTGCCAGCAGTGCCGGACAGGGATATGGCTACACCTTC.

This chain uses TRBV11-1 with TRBJ1-3; D possibly corresponds to TRBD1 (5 bases). The CDR3 loop spans 16 amino acids. The germline V gene has CDR1 SGHAT and CDR2 FQDESV (reference sequence). V dropped 4 bases and J dropped 0 bases, with 13 bases sitting between them. CDR3 protein: CASSSEGPRSGNTIYF. CDR3 bases: TGTGCCAGCAGCTCGGAGGGACCGCGCTCTGGAAACACCATATATTTT.

This clonotype has ten or more counts. J is TRBJ2-3 and V is TRBV6-1, with D uncertain. The CDR3 is 15 amino acids. V was cut by 5 bases and J by 2 bases, with 14 bases left in between. Germline V gene data show CDR1 as MNHNS and CDR2 as SASEGT. The CDR3: CASSNRAQVTDTQYF. DNA for the CDR3: TGTGCCAGCAGTAACCGGGCCCAAGTCACAGATACGCAGTATTTT.

The chain carries TRBV20-1 and TRBJ2-2; 11 nucleotides align to TRBD2. Germline V CDR1 and CDR2: DFQATT, SNEGSKA (reference sequence). CDR3 length equals 16 residues. The V gene end was trimmed by 3 bases and the J gene end by 7 bases; junction bases not matched to a gene: 10. The CDR3 reads CSASQGALAGVGELFF. In DNA form, the CDR3 reads TGCAGTGCTAGTCAGGGGGCACTAGCGGGGGTCGGGGAGCTGTTTTTT.

The chain has TRBV7-3 and TRBJ2-5; D gene uncertain. This CDR3 has 13 amino acids. CDR1 is SGHTA, CDR2 FQGTGA, per germline. V lost 3 bases and J lost 0, with 5 bases in between. CDR3 sequence reads: CASSFQYQETQYF. DNA of the CDR3: TGTGCCAGCAGCTTCCAGTACCAAGAGACCCAGTACTTC.

This clonotype was observed at least ten times. The CDR3 here is CSAPDRWNTIYF. The CDR3 DNA reads TGCAGTGCCCCGGACAGATGGAACACCATATATTTT. This chain joins TRBV20-1 and TRBJ1-3; TRBD1 might be the D (6 bases). Per the germline V gene, CDR1 is DFQATT and CDR2 is SNEGSKA (reference sequence). Trimming stripped 6 bases from V and 7 bases from J, with 13 bases between. The CDR3 consists of 12 residues.

Remarks on this clonotype: A much larger clone is a single base away; this may be a read error. The chain employs TRBV20-1 and TRBJ1-5; no definite D call. Germline V gene sequence: CDR1 DFQATT, CDR2 SNEGSKA (reference sequence). Between the trimmed V and J ends, which lost 0 bases and 11 bases, there was a span of 14 bases. CDR3 length: 13 residues. CDR3 residues: CSARDLGGQTQHF. As DNA, the CDR3 is TGCAGTGCTAGAGATCTAGGAGGGCAGACCCAGCATTTT.

The chain uses TRBV20-1 and TRBJ2-2; 8 bases agree with TRBD1. The CDR3 runs to 17 residues. V lost 0 bases and J lost 4; bases outside the gene matches: 10. Germline V gene data show CDR1 as DFQATT and CDR2 as SNEGSKA (reference sequence). The DNA for the CDR3 is TGCAGTGCTAGAGACCCGCACAGGGGGGCGGTCACCGGGGAGCTGTTTTTT. This translates into CSARDPHRGAVTGELFF.

The V call is TRBV7-9, the J call TRBJ2-5; a weak D match, TRBD2 (5 bases). The CDR3 consists of 14 residues. Germline V lookup: CDR1 SEHNR, CDR2 FQNEAQ (reference sequence). V dropped 1 base and J dropped 6 bases, with 12 bases sitting between them. The CDR3 nucleotides read TGTGCCAGCAGCTTAGATGAAGCGGCAAAGACCCAGTACTTC. Amino acids: CASSLDEAAKTQYF.

This clonotype was observed many times. This chain uses TRBV15 with TRBJ1-2, with unresolved D. CDR1 is LNHNV, CDR2 YYDKDF, per germline (reference sequence). The CDR3 is 13 amino acids. V was shortened by 0 bases and J by 9 bases, with 11 bases between the two germline ends. CDR3 residues: CATSRDKAERYTF. The CDR3 DNA follows: TGTGCCACCAGCAGAGATAAGGCGGAACGCTACACCTTC.

There are many counts of this clonotype. The chain is built from TRBV19 and TRBJ2-1, with 9 positions matching TRBD1. Losses at the gene ends were 4 bases for V and 7 bases for J; bases not matched to a gene: 11. The CDR3 consists of 16 residues. The germline V gene encodes CDR1 LNHDA and CDR2 SQIVND (reference sequence). CDR3 residues: CASSTKDRGARNEQFF. The CDR3 DNA is TGTGCCAGTAGTACCAAGGACAGGGGAGCCAGGAATGAGCAGTTCTTC.

This clonotype has more than one count but fewer than ten. The J gene is TRBJ2-3, the V gene TRBV20-1, with 16 nucleotides matching TRBD2. This CDR3 has 17 amino acids. Germline trimming cut 3 bases from V and 5 bases from J; bases unmatched to any gene: 8. Germline loops: CDR1 DFQATT, CDR2 SNEGSKA (reference sequence). The CDR3 spells CSASQGLAGGPRDTQYF. The CDR3 DNA reads TGCAGTGCTAGCCAGGGACTAGCGGGGGGGCCAAGAGATACGCAGTATTTT.

V is TRBV29-1 and J is TRBJ1-1; D is perhaps TRBD1 (6 bases). In germline, CDR1 is SQVTM, CDR2 ANQGSEA. The ends were cut back, 4 bases at V and 10 bases at J, with 19 bases in the middle. The CDR3 sequence is 13 residues long. The CDR3 is CSVASLGGALAFF. CDR3 coding DNA: TGCAGCGTTGCATCACTGGGGGGCGCGTTAGCTTTCTTT.

This clonotype was detected only once. The V call is TRBV5-1, the J call TRBJ2-3; D might be TRBD2 (6 bases). CDR1 is SGHRS, CDR2 YFSETQ, per germline. Deletions cut 0 bases from V and 5 bases from J, with 10 bases between. This CDR3 contains 14 residues. The CDR3 spells CASSLASDEDTQYF. CDR3 DNA: TGCGCCAGCAGCTTGGCTAGCGACGAAGATACGCAGTATTTT.

As DNA, the CDR3 is TGTGCCAGCAGTTTCCTTAGAGGATCCTCTGGAAACACCATATATTTT. Translated, it gives CASSFLRGSSGNTIYF. V is TRBV12-3 or TRBV12-4 and J is TRBJ1-3; D call uncertain. The V and J ends lost 3 bases and 0 bases respectively, with 12 bases between them. This CDR3 has 16 residues.